Only a few counts were recorded for the clone carrying this T cell receptor (beta chain). Its specificity is unknown. MiXCR, applied by TCRdb to the 5' RACE reads, yields one record per CDR3 protein. Of more than 150,000 distinct CDR3 sequences listed, 10% to 15% are singletons. The data belong to a study of CD8 T cells in ankylosing spondylitis. Germline CDR1 and CDR2: MGHRA and YSYEKL. V was clipped by 1 base and J by 8 bases, with 11 bases between them. The length of the CDR3 is 13 residues. Notes on the study in general: The disease-linked clones had a CD8+ phenotype and low blood frequencies.

This sequence originates from a female donor with ankylosing spondylitis or in good health (not recorded which). V gene TRBV4-1 combines with J gene TRBJ1-2; no clear D gene. The sample consisted of blood, either unsorted or a sorted T cell fraction (not recorded which). The CDR3 sequence is CASSQGGPVGYTF. The CDR3 bases are TGCGCCAGCAGCCAAGGAGGGCCGGTCGGCTACACCTTC.